A single sample is the source of the 5 T cell receptor beta chains below, sequenced in a study of T cell responses to AZD1222 COVID-19 vaccine. Produced via immunoSEQ multiplex PCR; TCRdb's table is partial and in-frame only. The sample has approximately 150,000 clones, about nine tenths seen once. The sequencing used peripheral blood, collected on day 0 of AZD1222 vaccination. These receptors were taken from an adult in good health.

This clone appeared a single time. The chain employs TRBV18 and TRBJ1-2, with 7 bases matching TRBD1. CDR3 length: 13 residues. Unmatched junction bases numbered 2, after V lost 1 base and J lost 6 bases. CDR1 is KGHSH and CDR2 is LQKENI in the germline V gene. The CDR3 protein is CASSPLQGDGYTF. The CDR3 bases are TGTGCCAGCTCACCACTTCAGGGGGATGGCTACACCTTC.

This sequence joins TRBV6-1 and TRBJ1-6, with TRBD1 as a possible D gene (5 bases). V was trimmed by 1 base and J by 10 bases, leaving 8 bases between them. CDR1 and CDR2 from the germline V gene are MNHNS and SASEGT. The CDR3 length is 13 residues. In DNA form, the CDR3 reads TGTGCCAGCAGTGAAGTCTGGGACTCACCCCTCCACTTT. This gives the protein CASSEVWDSPLHF.

This rearrangement joins TRBV28 to TRBJ1-2; D perhaps matches TRBD1 (5 bases). The germline CDR1 and CDR2 sequences are MDHEN and SYDVKM. The CDR3 runs to 12 residues. Trimming left V 8 bases short and J 8 bases short, with 15 bases between. Written as DNA, the CDR3 is TGTGCCAGCGGAAATAGGGGCGGCGGCTACACCTTC. Protein sequence: CASGNRGGGYTF.

The rearrangement uses TRBV5-1 and TRBJ2-5, with TRBD2 matching 9 bases. From germline, CDR1 is SGHRS and CDR2 YFSETQ. Germline trimming cut 1 base from V and 5 bases from J; bases unmatched to any gene: 6. This CDR3 is 15 amino acids long. The CDR3 DNA sequence: TGCGCCAGCAGCTTGTTAGCGGGAGCTCTGGAGACCCAGTACTTC. It translates to CASSLLAGALETQYF.

The chain has TRBV6-5 and TRBJ1-2, with TRBD1 matching over 8 bases. The CDR3 has 14 residues. Germline values: CDR1 MNHEY, CDR2 SVGAGI. The trim removed 5 bases at V and 4 bases at J, leaving 6 bases unmatched. The CDR3 nucleotides are TGTGCCAGCAGTAGACAGGGGATTGGCTATGGCTACACCTTC. This translates into CASSRQGIGYGYTF.